A selection of T cell receptor beta chains follows, all from one sample in a study of T cells after posttransplantation cyclophosphamide. Repertoires were generated with immunoSEQ multiplex PCR, while TCRdb's copy carries only in-frame clones and drops some. Observed in the sample are 2,100 or so clones, none of them singletons. Sequenced material: PBMCs, taken 86 days after allogeneic stem cell transplant with posttransplant cyclophosphamide. Receptors originate from a female patient in her sixties who received an allogeneic stem cell transplant from a related donor and was CMV-positive. Some T cells may trace back to the graft donor. Both conserved end residues are part of each CDR3. The order of the fields is clone size, J gene, V gene, D gene, CDR3 DNA, CDR3 protein. D genes are given only for firm matches. The size entry is marked missing in some rows and otherwise reads once, few, many or a size class.

medium-sized TRBJ1-1 TRBV4-3 . TGCGCCAGCAGCCAACGCGGGAACACTGAAGCTTTCTTT CASSQRGNTEAFF
many TRBJ2-6 TRBV5-5 TRBD2 TGTGCCGGGACTCGGGGGGGCGAATACTCTGGGGCCAACGTCCTGACTTTC CAGTRGGEYSGANVLTF
many TRBJ2-5 TRBV5-1 TRBD1 TGCGCCAGCAGCTTCTTGGACAGGCAAGAGAAGACCCAGTACTTC CASSFLDRQEKTQYF
many TRBJ1-5 TRBV6-1 . TGTGCCAGCACCCAAGCCCACCGAACGCAGCCCCAGCATTTT CASTQAHRTQPQHF
many TRBJ2-3 TRBV5-5 . TGTGCCAGCAGCTTGTCAGGACAGACAGATACGCAGTATTTT CASSLSGQTDTQYF
medium-sized TRBJ2-1 TRBV2 . TGTGCCACCTCCCACCCTGGGAGGGGGGGCCTCTATGACAATGAGCAGTTCTTC CATSHPGRGGLYDNEQFF
many TRBJ2-5 TRBV2 TRBD1 TGTGCCAGCAGGCGCAGGGGGCTCCAAGAGACCCAGTACTTC CASRRRGLQETQYF
. TRBJ2-3 TRBV19 TRBD1 TGTGCCAGTAGGAAGGGACAGCTCACAGATACGCAGTATTTT CASRKGQLTDTQYF
many TRBJ2-7 TRBV28 TRBD2 TGTGCCAGCAGCCCGGGGGGAAAGGGGTCGAGCGAGCAGTACTTC CASSPGGKGSSEQYF
medium-sized TRBJ2-1 TRBV7-9 TRBD2 TGTGCCAGCAGGGATGGACTAGCCCGTAATGAGCAGTTCTTC CASRDGLARNEQFF
many TRBJ2-3 TRBV18 TRBD2 TGTGCCAGCTCACCTAGCGGGACACAGGCAGATACGCAGTATTTT CASSPSGTQADTQYF
many TRBJ2-7 TRBV11-2 . TGTGCCAGCAGATCTAACCGGGACAAAGGCTCCTACGAGCAGTACTTC CASRSNRDKGSYEQYF
many TRBJ1-2 TRBV19 TRBD1 TGTGCCAGTAGTAACAGGGGGATCGACTATGGCTACACCTTC CASSNRGIDYGYTF
medium-sized TRBJ2-1 TRBV9 . TGTGCCAGCAGCGAGAGCGGTCGCTCCTACAATGAGCAGTTCTTC CASSESGRSYNEQFF
medium-sized TRBJ2-3 TRBV2 . TGTGCCAGCAGTGAGGGGGCGACTTTCACAGATACGCAGTATTTT CASSEGATFTDTQYF
many TRBJ2-4 TRBV7-9 TRBD2 TGTGCCAGCAGCCCCGGGGGAGGGGTTCGTTTAGGGGACATTCAGTACTTC CASSPGGGVRLGDIQYF
medium-sized TRBJ2-3 TRBV7-3 . TGTGCCAGCAGCCGAGGGGGTCGGACAGATACGCAGTATTTT CASSRGGRTDTQYF
many TRBJ2-1 TRBV7-2 TRBD1 TGTGCCAGCAGCTTAGGAGGGGACAGACGCAATGAGCAGTTCTTC CASSLGGDRRNEQFF
many TRBJ2-3 TRBV29-1 TRBD2 TGCAGGGACGAGCGGGGGGGAGATACGCAGTATTTT CRDERGGDTQYF
many TRBJ2-3 TRBV7-2 . TGTGCCAGCAGCTCCCGGGGGGCCCCCGGCACAGATACGCAGTATTTT CASSSRGAPGTDTQYF
few TRBJ1-6 TRBV27 . TGTGCCAGCAGAATAACGGGGATTTATAATTCACCCCTCCACTTT CASRITGIYNSPLHF
medium-sized TRBJ1-5 TRBV19 . TGTGCCAGTAGTATAGATTCCCAGGGATATCAGCCCCAGCATTTT CASSIDSQGYQPQHF
many TRBJ1-5 TRBV30 . TGTGCCTGGAGTGTCACAGATGAACAGCCCCAGCATTTT CAWSVTDEQPQHF
medium-sized TRBJ2-3 TRBV10-1 . TGCGCCAGCAGTGCGGGAGATACGCAGTATTTT CASSAGDTQYF
many TRBJ1-2 TRBV2 . TGTGCCAGCAGTGAAGCGCTTCTTAGGGGACACTACACCTTC CASSEALLRGHYTF
many TRBJ2-7 TRBV11-2 . TGTGCCAGCAGCTTGGGGACTGGCTACGAGCAGTACTTC CASSLGTGYEQYF
. TRBJ1-2 TRBV30 . TGTGCCTGGAGTGTGTTAAACGCGGTCGTAGGGGGAGGCAACTATGGCTACACCTTC CAWSVLNAVVGGGNYGYTF
medium-sized TRBJ1-3 TRBV19 . TGTGCCAGTAGTTCCAGGGCTGATAGCTCTGGAAACACCATATATTTT CASSSRADSSGNTIYF
medium-sized TRBJ2-1 TRBV10-3 TRBD2 TGTGCCATCAGTGCTGGACTAGCGGGAGGGCCGACCTACAATGAGCAGTTCTTC CAISAGLAGGPTYNEQFF
medium-sized TRBJ2-1 TRBV7-9 TRBD2 TGTGCCAGCAAGAAGATGAGCGGGAGGGTAAACAATGAGCAGTTCTTC CASKKMSGRVNNEQFF
many TRBJ1-2 TRBV5-1 . TGCGCCAGCAGCTTGGCCGGGGGCTACACCTTC CASSLAGGYTF
many TRBJ2-3 TRBV7-3 . TGTGCCAGTTCCGAGGGTTACACAGATACGCAGTATTTT CASSEGYTDTQYF
medium-sized TRBJ1-3 TRBV6-2/TRBV6-3 . TGTGCCAGCAGCCTGATAGAGAAGTTCTCTGGAAACACCATATATTTT CASSLIEKFSGNTIYF
many TRBJ2-3 TRBV29-1 . TGCAGCGTCAGGACAGATACGCAGTATTTT CSVRTDTQYF
medium-sized TRBJ2-3 TRBV28 TRBD2 TGTGCCAGCAGTTTACCTGGGACTAATACAGATACGCAGTATTTT CASSLPGTNTDTQYF
many TRBJ2-3 TRBV5-1 . TGCGCCAGCAGCTTGGCCCATTCGCGGGGCACAGATACGCAGTATTTT CASSLAHSRGTDTQYF
many TRBJ1-4 TRBV6-5 . TGTGCCAGCAGGCAGGGTACAACTAATGAAAAACTGTTTTTT CASRQGTTNEKLFF
medium-sized TRBJ1-1 TRBV14 . TGTGCCAGCAGCCAAGTCCCGGGGAACACTGAAGCTTTCTTT CASSQVPGNTEAFF
medium-sized TRBJ1-3 TRBV6-6 . TGTGCCAGCAGTTATCGTGACAGACAGGCTGGAAACACCATATATTTT CASSYRDRQAGNTIYF
many TRBJ1-2 TRBV19 TRBD1 TGTGCCAGTAGTATAAGGACAGGGCTCGGCTACACCTTC CASSIRTGLGYTF
medium-sized TRBJ1-2 TRBV6-2/TRBV6-3 . TGTGCCAGCAGTTACGATGGAGGCGACTCATATGGCTACACCTTC CASSYDGGDSYGYTF
many TRBJ2-1 TRBV29-1 TRBD2 TGCAGCGTTGGGGCGGGAGTTGAGCAGTTCTTC CSVGAGVEQFF